This T cell receptor (beta chain) derives from a study of identical twins. Study findings and constraints: Beta out-of-frame twin sharing showed a weaker excess.

Per the germline V gene, CDR1 is DFQATT and CDR2 is SNEGSKA (reference sequence). This CDR3 has 14 amino acids. The trim removed 2 bases at V and 2 bases at J, leaving 4 bases unmatched. TCRdb analysed the 5' RACE reads with MiXCR anew, one entry per CDR3 protein. This sample has about 520,000 distinct CDR3 sequences, with roughly 21% found just once. In the case of this clonotype: The target antigen is unknown.

Everyone who gave samples was a healthy Caucasian. These data were likewise used in another study, on T cells expressing NK-cell markers.

The sequenced material came from CD4+ T cells sorted from blood. This chain uses TRBV20-1 with TRBJ2-5, with 8 bases identical to TRBD2. The TCR comes from a young woman in good health. CDR3 DNA: TGCAGTGCTAGAAAACTAGCGGAACAAGAGACCCAGTACTTC. Protein sequence: CSARKLAEQETQYF.